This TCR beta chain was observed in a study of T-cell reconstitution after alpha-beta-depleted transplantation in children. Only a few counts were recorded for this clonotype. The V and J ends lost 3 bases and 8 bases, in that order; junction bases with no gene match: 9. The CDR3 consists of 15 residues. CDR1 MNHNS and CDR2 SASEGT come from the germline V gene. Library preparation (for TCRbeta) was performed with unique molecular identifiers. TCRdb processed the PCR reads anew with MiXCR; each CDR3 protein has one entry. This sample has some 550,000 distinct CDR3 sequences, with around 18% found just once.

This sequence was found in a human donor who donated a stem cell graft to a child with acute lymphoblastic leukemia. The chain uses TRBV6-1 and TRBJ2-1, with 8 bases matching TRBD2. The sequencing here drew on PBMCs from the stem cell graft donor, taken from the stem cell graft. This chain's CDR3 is CASSEPGLVKDEQFF. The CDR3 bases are TGTGCCAGCAGTGAGCCGGGACTAGTTAAGGATGAGCAGTTCTTC.